These 18 T cell receptor beta chains came from one sample sequenced in a study of Tregs in tolerant kidney transplant recipients. The table came from immunoSEQ multiplex PCR; TCRdb's copy has only in-frame clones and leaves some out. The sample includes 75,000 to 100,000 clones, approximately 92% seen only once; the top ten take over 3.5%. Sequenced: CD8+ T cells from blood. Receptors were obtained from a human donor in good health.

The rearrangement links TRBV7-9 to TRBJ2-5; possibly TRBD2 for D (6 bases). V lost 7 bases and J 0 bases, leaving 15 bases between the germline ends. The germline CDR1 and CDR2 sequences are SEHNR and FQNEAQ (reference sequence). This CDR3 contains 15 residues. The CDR3 DNA follows: TGTGCCAGCACCGTACTTGGGGGGTACCAAGAGACCCAGTACTTC. Translation gives CASTVLGGYQETQYF.

CDR3 residues: CSVIAGYTF. The CDR3 DNA is TGCAGCGTTATTGCTGGCTACACCTTC. The chain has TRBV29-1 and TRBJ1-2; D gene uncertain. The V gene lost 5 bases and the J gene lost 7 bases, with 5 bases spanning the gap. Germline CDR1 is SQVTM and CDR2 is ANQGSEA. The CDR3 has 9 residues.

The chain has TRBV4-2 and TRBJ2-5; 9 nucleotides match TRBD1. V was pared by 4 bases and J by 5 bases, with 8 bases of the junction left unmatched. CDR1 and CDR2 (germline): LGHNA, YNFKEQ. The length of the CDR3 is 15 residues. The CDR3 protein is CASSPRDRVGETQYF. The CDR3, as DNA: TGTGCCAGCAGCCCCCGGGACAGGGTAGGGGAGACCCAGTACTTC.

This chain links TRBV27 with TRBJ1-1, with 7 bases fitting TRBD1. Per germline, CDR1 MNHEY and CDR2 SMNVEV (reference sequence). The CDR3 loop spans 19 amino acids. Trimming removed 2 bases from V and 1 base from J; junction bases left unmatched: 16. The CDR3 sequence: CASSLSQWGRGPGNTEAFF. The CDR3 DNA is TGTGCCAGCAGTTTAAGTCAGTGGGGGAGGGGGCCGGGGAACACTGAAGCTTTCTTT.

This clone is labeled medium-sized. The genes are TRBV4-2 and TRBJ2-7; 8 nucleotides match TRBD1. Losses at the gene ends were 1 base for V and 2 bases for J; bases not matched to a gene: 4. CDR1 LGHNA and CDR2 YNFKEQ come from the germline V gene. This CDR3 comprises 15 residues. The CDR3 loop is CASSQVSTGAYEQYF. The CDR3 nucleotides are TGTGCCAGCAGCCAAGTCTCGACAGGGGCCTACGAGCAGTACTTC.

This sequence joins TRBV4-1 and TRBJ2-7, with D tentatively TRBD1 (7 bases). This CDR3 has 15 amino acids. From germline, CDR1 is MGHRA and CDR2 YSYEKL. Trimming shortened V by 1 base and J by 1 base, and 11 bases separated the two germline ends. The CDR3 sequence: CASSQGGDRSYEQYF. As DNA, the CDR3 is TGCGCCAGCAGCCAAGGGGGGGACAGATCCTACGAGCAGTACTTC.

The chain uses TRBV6-5 and TRBJ1-4; D is ambiguous. V was pared by 3 bases and J by 3 bases, with 5 bases between. This CDR3 has 13 amino acids. Looked up from germline, CDR1 is MNHEY and CDR2 is SVGAGI. The DNA of the CDR3 is TGTGCCAGCAGTTATTCCTCTAATGAAAAACTGTTTTTT. It codes for CASSYSSNEKLFF.

The gene calls are TRBV5-8 and TRBJ2-7; a possible D gene is TRBD2 (6 bases). Germline V gene lookup returns CDR1 SGHTS and CDR2 YDEGEE. The CDR3 loop spans 15 amino acids. Between the trimmed V and J ends, which lost 1 base and 3 bases, there was a span of 14 bases. As DNA, the CDR3 is TGTGCCAGCAGCTTGCGGGCCTTGGGACTCTACGAGCAGTACTTC. It yields the protein CASSLRALGLYEQYF.

The chain combines TRBV4-1 with TRBJ2-7, with a possible D match to TRBD2 (5 bases). Germline-derived CDR1 and CDR2 are MGHRA and YSYEKL. The CDR3 has 12 amino acids. V gave up 1 base and J gave up 7 bases, with 8 bases separating them. CDR3 in amino acids: CASSQGTREQYF. The DNA of the CDR3 is TGCGCCAGCAGCCAAGGGACTCGGGAGCAGTACTTC.

CDR3 sequence reads: CASSYTHGTGDGYTF. Here the CDR3 DNA reads TGTGCCAGCAGTTACACGCACGGGACAGGGGATGGCTACACCTTC. The chain recombines TRBV6-5 with TRBJ1-2; 10 nucleotides align to TRBD1. The CDR3 loop spans 15 amino acids. CDR1 is MNHEY and CDR2 is SVGAGI in the germline V gene. V was pared by 2 bases and J by 6 bases, with 6 bases of the junction left unmatched.

This chain links TRBV29-1 with TRBJ1-5, with TRBD1 matching over 9 bases. V dropped 5 bases and J dropped 5; count of bases not matched to a gene: 4. Germline V CDR1 and CDR2: SQVTM, ANQGSEA. This CDR3 region has 13 residues. As DNA, the CDR3 is TGCAGCGTTACTGACAGGGGGGATCAGCCCCAGCATTTT. This encodes CSVTDRGDQPQHF.

The chain is built from TRBV7-6 and TRBJ2-2, with D tentatively TRBD2 (6 bases). V lost 4 bases and J 2 bases, leaving 23 bases between the germline ends. Germline V gene data show CDR1 as SGHVS and CDR2 as FNYEAQ. This CDR3 contains 19 residues. DNA for the CDR3: TGTGCCAGCAGCTCTTATGAACCTAGCGCTTATTATAACACCGGGGAGCTGTTTTTT. The encoded protein is CASSSYEPSAYYNTGELFF. Complete variable domain (other parts from reference TRBV7-6 and TRBJ2-2): GAGVSQSPRYKVTKRGQDVALRCDPISGHVSLYWYRQALGQGPEFLTYFNYEAQQDKSGLPNDRFSAERPEGSISTLTIQRTEQRDSAMYRCASSSYEPSAYYNTGELFFGEGSRLTVL.

The chain carries TRBV7-6 and TRBJ1-1; unclear D gene. The CDR3 is 12 residues long. Trimming left V 4 bases short and J 10 bases short, with 13 bases between. Germline CDR1 reads SGHVS; CDR2 reads FNYEAQ. The CDR3 region has the DNA TGTGCCAGCAGCTCCCCCCCGGCTGGAGCTTTCTTT. Amino acids: CASSSPPAGAFF.

The chain couples TRBV7-9 to TRBJ2-3, with 9 bases that match TRBD2. The CDR3 is 17 residues long. Germline V gene data show CDR1 as SEHNR and CDR2 as FQNEAQ (reference sequence). V shed 4 bases, J shed 9 bases, and the junction held 17 bases outside the gene matches. The CDR3 DNA is TGTGCCAGCAGCTCCGATTCTGAAGGCGGGGGGGCAAACACGCAGTATTTT. Protein sequence: CASSSDSEGGGANTQYF.

This clone was seen once. V is TRBV27 and J is TRBJ2-1, with a weak D call TRBD2 (6 bases). The V and J ends lost 6 bases and 4 bases respectively, with 13 bases between them. The CDR3 runs 14 residues. Germline V lookup: CDR1 MNHEY, CDR2 SMNVEV (reference sequence). In DNA form, the CDR3 reads TGTGCCAGCAGAACCGGGACTCCGTACAATGAGCAGTTCTTC. Translation: CASRTGTPYNEQFF.

J is TRBJ2-5 and V is TRBV4-2; 11 bases align to TRBD2. V was clipped by 0 bases and J by 1 base; unmatched bases: 10. In germline, CDR1 is LGHNA, CDR2 YNFKEQ. The CDR3 runs 19 residues. The CDR3 is CASSQDGPSGRWGQETQYF. The DNA of the CDR3 is TGTGCCAGCAGCCAAGATGGTCCTAGCGGGAGGTGGGGCCAAGAGACCCAGTACTTC.

The chain carries TRBV11-2 and TRBJ2-5; possible D gene TRBD2, 6 bases. Germline CDR1 SGHAT, CDR2 FQNNGV. The CDR3 is 13 residues long. Trimming took 3 bases from V and 9 from J, leaving 14 bases between them. In DNA, the CDR3 is TGTGCCAGCAGCTTCCGTGCTGCGGGGTCCCAGTACTTC. Its translation: CASSFRAAGSQYF.

The chain has TRBV27 and TRBJ1-1, with a tentative D call TRBD1 (5 bases). The CDR3 runs 15 residues. V gave up 7 bases and J gave up 3 bases, with 18 bases separating them. The germline gives CDR1 MNHEY, CDR2 SMNVEV (reference sequence). In DNA form, the CDR3 reads TGTGCCAGCACCGGGACCCTCCAAGGGGACACTGAAGCTTTCTTT. Protein product: CASTGTLQGDTEAFF.